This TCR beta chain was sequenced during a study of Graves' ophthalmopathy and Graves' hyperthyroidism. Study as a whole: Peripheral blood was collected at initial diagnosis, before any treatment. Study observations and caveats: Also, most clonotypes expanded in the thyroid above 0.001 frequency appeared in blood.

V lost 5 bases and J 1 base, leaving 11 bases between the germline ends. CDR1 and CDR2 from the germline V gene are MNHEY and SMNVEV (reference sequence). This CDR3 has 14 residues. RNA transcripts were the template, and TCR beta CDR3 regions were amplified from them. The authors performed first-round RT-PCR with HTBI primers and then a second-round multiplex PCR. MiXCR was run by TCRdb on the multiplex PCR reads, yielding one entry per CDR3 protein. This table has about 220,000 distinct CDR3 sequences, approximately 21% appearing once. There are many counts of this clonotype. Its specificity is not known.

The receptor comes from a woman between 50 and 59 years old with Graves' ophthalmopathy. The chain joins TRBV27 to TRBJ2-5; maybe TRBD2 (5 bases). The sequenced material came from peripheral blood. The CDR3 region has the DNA TGTGCCAGCAGTGAAAAGAGGGTCCAAGAGACCCAGTACTTC. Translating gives CASSEKRVQETQYF.